Sequencing of this T cell receptor beta chain was carried out in a study of beta chain features in type 1 diabetes. Study-wide results and caveats: In all four CD4+ subsets, TCRB CDR3 length was significantly, moderately reduced in type 1 diabetes.

Expressed TCRB transcripts were sequenced, since all the RNA that had been isolated was reverse transcribed. Only in-frame clones appear in the TCRdb table, and some are missing; sequencing was by immunoSEQ multiplex PCR. The sample comprises around 260,000 clones, roughly 20% of which are singletons, and 0.028% rests with the top ten. A few counts support this clone. Its antigen is still unknown. CDR3 length: 11 amino acids. Germline CDR1 reads GTSNPN; CDR2 reads SVGIG (reference sequence). Trimming shortened V by 3 bases and J by 3 bases, and 6 bases separated the two germline ends. This clonotype was obtained from a woman in her thirties or forties with type 1 diabetes. Source material: naive CD4+ T cells from blood. This rearrangement joins TRBV30 to TRBJ2-7; D ambiguous. CDR3 bases: TGTGCCTGGAGCCCAATCTACGAGCAGTACTTC. Its protein product is CAWSPIYEQYF.